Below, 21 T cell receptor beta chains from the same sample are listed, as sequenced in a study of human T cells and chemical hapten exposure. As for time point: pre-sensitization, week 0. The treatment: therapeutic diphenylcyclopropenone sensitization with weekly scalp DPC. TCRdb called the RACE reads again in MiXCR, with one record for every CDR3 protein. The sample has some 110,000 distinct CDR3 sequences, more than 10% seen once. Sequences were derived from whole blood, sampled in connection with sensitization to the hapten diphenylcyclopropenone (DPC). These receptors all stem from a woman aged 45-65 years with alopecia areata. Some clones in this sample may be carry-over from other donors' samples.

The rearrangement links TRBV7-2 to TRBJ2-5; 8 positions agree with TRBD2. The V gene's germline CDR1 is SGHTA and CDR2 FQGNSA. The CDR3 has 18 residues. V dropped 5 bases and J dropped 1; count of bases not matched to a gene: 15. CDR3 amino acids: CASSLQLGAGAIQETQYF. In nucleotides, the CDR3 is TGTGCCAGCAGCCTCCAGTTGGGAGCGGGGGCAATCCAAGAGACCCAGTACTTC.

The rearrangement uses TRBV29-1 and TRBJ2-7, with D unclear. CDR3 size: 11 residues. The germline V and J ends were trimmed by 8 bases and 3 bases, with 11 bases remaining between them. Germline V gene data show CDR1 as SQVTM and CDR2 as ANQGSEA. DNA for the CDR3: TGCAGCTGCTCGAGCCACTACGAGCAGTACTTC. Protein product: CSCSSHYEQYF.

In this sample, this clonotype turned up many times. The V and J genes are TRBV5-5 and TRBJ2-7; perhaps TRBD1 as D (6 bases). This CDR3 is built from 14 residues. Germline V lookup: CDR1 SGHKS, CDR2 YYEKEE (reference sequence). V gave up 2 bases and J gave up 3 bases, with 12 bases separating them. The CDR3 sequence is CASSLPGHLYEQYF. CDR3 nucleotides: TGTGCCAGCAGCTTACCGGGACACCTCTACGAGCAGTACTTC.

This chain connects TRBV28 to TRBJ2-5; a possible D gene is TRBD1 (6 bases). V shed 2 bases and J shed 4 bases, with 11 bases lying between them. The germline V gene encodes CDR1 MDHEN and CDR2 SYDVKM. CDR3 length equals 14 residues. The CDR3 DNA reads TGTGCCAGCAGTTTAGGGGGCCCCCGAGAGACCCAGTACTTC. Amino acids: CASSLGGPRETQYF.

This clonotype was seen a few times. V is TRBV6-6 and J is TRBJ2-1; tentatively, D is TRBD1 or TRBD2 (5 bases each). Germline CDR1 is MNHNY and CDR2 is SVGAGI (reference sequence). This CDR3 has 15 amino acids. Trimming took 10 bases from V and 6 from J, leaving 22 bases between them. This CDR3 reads CATEDSLGTGNEQFF. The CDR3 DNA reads TGTGCCACCGAGGACTCCCTAGGGACCGGCAATGAGCAGTTCTTC.

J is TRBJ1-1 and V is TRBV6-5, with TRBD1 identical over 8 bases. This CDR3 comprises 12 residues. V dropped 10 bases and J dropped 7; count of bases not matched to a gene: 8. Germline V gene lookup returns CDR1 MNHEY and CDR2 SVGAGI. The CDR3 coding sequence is TGTGCCATCCGGACAGGGTTTAGTGAAGCTTTCTTT. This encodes CAIRTGFSEAFF.

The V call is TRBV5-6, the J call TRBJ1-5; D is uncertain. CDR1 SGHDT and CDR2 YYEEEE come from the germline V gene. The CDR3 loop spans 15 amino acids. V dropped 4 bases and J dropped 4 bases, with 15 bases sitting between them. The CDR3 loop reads CASSKDGGYNQPQHF. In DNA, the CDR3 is TGTGCCAGCAGCAAGGACGGAGGCTATAATCAGCCCCAGCATTTT.

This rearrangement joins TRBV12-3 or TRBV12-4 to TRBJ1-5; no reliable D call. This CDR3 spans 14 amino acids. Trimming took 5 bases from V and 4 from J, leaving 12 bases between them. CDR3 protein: CASSRTVGNQPQHF. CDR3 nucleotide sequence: TGTGCCAGCAGTCGGACGGTGGGGAATCAGCCCCAGCATTTT.

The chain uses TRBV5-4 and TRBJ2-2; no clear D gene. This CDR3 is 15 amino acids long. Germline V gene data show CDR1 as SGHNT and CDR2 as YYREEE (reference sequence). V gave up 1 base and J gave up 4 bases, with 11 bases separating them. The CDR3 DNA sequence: TGTGCCAGCAGCTTGTTTTCTTCGGCCACCGGGGAGCTGTTTTTT. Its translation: CASSLFSSATGELFF.

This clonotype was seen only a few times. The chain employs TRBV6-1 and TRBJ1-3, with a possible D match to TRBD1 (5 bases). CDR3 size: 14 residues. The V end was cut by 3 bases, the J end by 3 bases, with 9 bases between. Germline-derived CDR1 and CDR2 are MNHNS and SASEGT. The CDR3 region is CASSEGTIGNTIYF. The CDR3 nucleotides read TGTGCCAGCAGTGAGGGGACTATTGGAAACACCATATATTTT.

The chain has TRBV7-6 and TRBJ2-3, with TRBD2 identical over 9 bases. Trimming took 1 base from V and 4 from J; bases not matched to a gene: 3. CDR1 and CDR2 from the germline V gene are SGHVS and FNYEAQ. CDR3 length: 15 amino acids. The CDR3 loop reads CASSLVAGGSDTQYF. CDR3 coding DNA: TGTGCCAGCAGCTTAGTGGCGGGAGGGTCAGATACGCAGTATTTT.

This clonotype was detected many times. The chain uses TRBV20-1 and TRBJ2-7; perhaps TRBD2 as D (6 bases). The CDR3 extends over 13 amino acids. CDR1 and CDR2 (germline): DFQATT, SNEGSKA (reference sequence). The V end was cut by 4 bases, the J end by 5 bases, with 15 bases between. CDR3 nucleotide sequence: TGCAGTGCTACTTCTTTCGGGGGAGACGAGCAGTACTTC. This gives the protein CSATSFGGDEQYF.

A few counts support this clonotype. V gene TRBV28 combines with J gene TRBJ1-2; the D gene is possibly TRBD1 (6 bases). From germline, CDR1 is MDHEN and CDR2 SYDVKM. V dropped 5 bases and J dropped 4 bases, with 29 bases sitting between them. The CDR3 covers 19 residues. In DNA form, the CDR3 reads TGTGCCAGCAGTCTGCCCGCGGACAGAACTAGGGGAGAGGTCTATGGCTACACCTTC. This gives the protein CASSLPADRTRGEVYGYTF.

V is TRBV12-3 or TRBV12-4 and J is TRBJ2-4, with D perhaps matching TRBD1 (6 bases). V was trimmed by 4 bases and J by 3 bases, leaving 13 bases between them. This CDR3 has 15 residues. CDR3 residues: CASSYREGGKNIQYF. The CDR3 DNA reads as TGTGCCAGCAGTTACAGGGAAGGGGGCAAAAACATTCAGTACTTC.

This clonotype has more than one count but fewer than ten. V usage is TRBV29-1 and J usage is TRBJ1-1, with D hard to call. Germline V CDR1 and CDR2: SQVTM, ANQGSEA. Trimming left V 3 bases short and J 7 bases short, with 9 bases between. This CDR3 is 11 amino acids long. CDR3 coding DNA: TGCAGCGTTGAGGCCACCGTTGAAGCTTTCTTT. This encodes CSVEATVEAFF.

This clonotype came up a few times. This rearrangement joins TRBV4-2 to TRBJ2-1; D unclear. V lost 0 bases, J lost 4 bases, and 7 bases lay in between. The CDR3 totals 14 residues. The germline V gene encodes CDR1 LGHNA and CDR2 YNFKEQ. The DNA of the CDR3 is TGTGCCAGCAGCCAAGACCTAGAGTACAATGAGCAGTTCTTC. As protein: CASSQDLEYNEQFF.

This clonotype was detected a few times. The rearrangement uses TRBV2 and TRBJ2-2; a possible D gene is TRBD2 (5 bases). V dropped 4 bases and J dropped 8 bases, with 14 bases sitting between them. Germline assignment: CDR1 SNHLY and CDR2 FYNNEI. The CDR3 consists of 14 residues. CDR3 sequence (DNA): TGTGCCAGCAGTGCGAGGGATCTGGCGGGGGAGCTGTTTTTT. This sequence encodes CASSARDLAGELFF.

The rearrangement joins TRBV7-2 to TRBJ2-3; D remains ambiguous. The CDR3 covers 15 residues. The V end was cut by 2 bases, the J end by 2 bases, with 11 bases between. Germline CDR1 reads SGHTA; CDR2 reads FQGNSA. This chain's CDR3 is CASSLRPLNTDTQYF. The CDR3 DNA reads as TGTGCCAGCAGCTTAAGACCCCTGAACACAGATACGCAGTATTTT.

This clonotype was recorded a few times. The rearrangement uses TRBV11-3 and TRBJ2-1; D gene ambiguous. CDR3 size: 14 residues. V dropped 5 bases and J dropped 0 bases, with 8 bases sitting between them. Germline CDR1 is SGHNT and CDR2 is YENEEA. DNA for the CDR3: TGTGCCAGCAGCCCTAGTGGCTCCTACAATGAGCAGTTCTTC. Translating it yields CASSPSGSYNEQFF.

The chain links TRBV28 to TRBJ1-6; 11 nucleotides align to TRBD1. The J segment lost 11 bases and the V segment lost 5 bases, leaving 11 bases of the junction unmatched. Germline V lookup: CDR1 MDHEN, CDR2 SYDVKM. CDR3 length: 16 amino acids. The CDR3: CASSNLDRGLGTPLHF. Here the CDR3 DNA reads TGTGCCAGCAGTAACCTGGACAGGGGGCTTGGAACACCCCTCCACTTT.

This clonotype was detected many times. The CDR3 region is CSVGRTLNSYEQYF. CDR3 nucleotide sequence: TGCAGCGTTGGGAGGACACTAAATTCCTACGAGCAGTACTTC. This sequence joins TRBV29-1 and TRBJ2-7, with D perhaps given as TRBD1 or TRBD2 (5 bases each). This CDR3 has 14 residues. V shed 4 bases and J shed 1 base, with 14 bases lying between them. The V gene's germline CDR1 is SQVTM and CDR2 ANQGSEA.